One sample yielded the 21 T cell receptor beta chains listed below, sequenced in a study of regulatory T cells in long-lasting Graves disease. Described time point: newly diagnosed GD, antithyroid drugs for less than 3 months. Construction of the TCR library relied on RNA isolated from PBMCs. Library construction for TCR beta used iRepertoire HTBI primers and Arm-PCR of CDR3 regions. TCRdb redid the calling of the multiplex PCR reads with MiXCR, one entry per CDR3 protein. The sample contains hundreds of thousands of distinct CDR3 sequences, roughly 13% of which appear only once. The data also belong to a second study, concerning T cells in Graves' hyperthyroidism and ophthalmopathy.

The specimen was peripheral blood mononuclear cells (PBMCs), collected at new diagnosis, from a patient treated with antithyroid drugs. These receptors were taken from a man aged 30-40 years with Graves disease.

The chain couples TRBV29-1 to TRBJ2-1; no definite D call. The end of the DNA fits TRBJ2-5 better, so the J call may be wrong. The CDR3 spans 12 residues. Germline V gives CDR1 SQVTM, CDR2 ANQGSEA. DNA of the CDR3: TGCAGCGTTGATCATGGCCAAGAGACCCAGTACTTC. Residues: CSVDHGQETQYF.

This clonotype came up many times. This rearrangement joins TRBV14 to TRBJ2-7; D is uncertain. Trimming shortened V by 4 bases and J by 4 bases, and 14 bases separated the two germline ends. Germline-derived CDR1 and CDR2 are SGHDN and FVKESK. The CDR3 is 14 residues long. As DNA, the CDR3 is TGTGCCAGCAGCCTAGAGCTCTGGGGTTACGAGCAGTACTTC. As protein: CASSLELWGYEQYF. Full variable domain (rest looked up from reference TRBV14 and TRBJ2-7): EAGVTQFPSHSVIEKGQTVTLRCDPISGHDNLYWYRRVMGKEIKFLLHFVKESKQDESGMPNNRFLAERTGGTYSTLKVQPAELEDSGVYFCASSLELWGYEQYFGPGTRLTVT.

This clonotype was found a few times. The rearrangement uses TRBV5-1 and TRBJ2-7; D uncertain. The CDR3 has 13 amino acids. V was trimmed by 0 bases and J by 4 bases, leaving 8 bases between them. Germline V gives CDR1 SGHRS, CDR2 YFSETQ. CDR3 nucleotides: TGCGCCAGCAGCTTGGGACACGATTACGAGCAGTACTTC. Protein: CASSLGHDYEQYF. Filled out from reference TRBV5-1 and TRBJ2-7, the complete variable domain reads KAGVTQTPRYLIKTRGQQVTLSCSPISGHRSVSWYQQTPGQGLQFLFEYFSETQRNKGNFPGRFSGRQFSNSRSEMNVSTLELGDSALYLCASSLGHDYEQYFGPGTRLTVT.

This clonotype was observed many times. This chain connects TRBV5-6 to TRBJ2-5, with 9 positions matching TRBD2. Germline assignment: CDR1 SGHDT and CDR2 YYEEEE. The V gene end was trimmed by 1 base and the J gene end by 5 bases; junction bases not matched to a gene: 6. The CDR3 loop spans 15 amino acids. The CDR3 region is CASSLMGLAGETQYF. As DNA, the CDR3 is TGTGCCAGCAGCTTGATGGGGCTAGCGGGGGAGACCCAGTACTTC.

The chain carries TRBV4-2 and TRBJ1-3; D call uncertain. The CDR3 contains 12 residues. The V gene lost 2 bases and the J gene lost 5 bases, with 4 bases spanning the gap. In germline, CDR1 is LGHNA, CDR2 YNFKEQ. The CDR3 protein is CASSQSRNTIYF. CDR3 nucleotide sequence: TGTGCCAGCAGCCAAAGCAGAAACACCATATATTTT.

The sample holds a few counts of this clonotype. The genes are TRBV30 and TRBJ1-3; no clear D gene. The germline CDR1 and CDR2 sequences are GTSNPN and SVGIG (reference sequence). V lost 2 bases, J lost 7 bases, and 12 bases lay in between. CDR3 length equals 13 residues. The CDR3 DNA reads TGTGCCTGGAGTTCCCCTCCCGGGAACACCATATATTTT. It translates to CAWSSPPGNTIYF.

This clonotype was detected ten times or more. The CDR3 DNA follows: TGCAGTGCTTCACTAGCGGGAGGGTCGGGGGAGCTGTTTTTT. Residues: CSASLAGGSGELFF. The V gene is TRBV20-1, the J gene TRBJ2-2; 13 bases agree with TRBD2. CDR3 length: 14 amino acids. V was pared by 5 bases and J by 8 bases, with 5 bases of the junction left unmatched. Germline CDR1 is DFQATT and CDR2 is SNEGSKA (reference sequence).

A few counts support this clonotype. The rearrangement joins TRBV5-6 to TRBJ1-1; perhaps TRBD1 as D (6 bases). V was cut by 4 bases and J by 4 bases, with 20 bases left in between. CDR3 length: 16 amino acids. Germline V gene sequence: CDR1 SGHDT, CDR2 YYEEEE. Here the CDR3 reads CASSPNGGGAATEAFF. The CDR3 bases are TGTGCCAGCAGCCCAAACGGGGGGGGGGCCGCCACTGAAGCTTTCTTT.

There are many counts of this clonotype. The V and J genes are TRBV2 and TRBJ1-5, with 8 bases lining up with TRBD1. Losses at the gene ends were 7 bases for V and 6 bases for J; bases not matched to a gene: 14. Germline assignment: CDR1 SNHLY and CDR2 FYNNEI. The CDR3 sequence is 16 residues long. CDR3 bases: TGTGCCAGCACCCGGCGACTCGACAGGGGAGGTCAGCCCCAGCATTTT. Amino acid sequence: CASTRRLDRGGQPQHF.

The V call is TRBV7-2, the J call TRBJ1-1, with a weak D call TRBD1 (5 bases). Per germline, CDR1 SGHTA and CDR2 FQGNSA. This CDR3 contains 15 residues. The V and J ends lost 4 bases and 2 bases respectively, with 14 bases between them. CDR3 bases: TGTGCCAGCAGCTCCGGGGGTAGGCTTAACACTGAAGCTTTCTTT. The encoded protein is CASSSGGRLNTEAFF.

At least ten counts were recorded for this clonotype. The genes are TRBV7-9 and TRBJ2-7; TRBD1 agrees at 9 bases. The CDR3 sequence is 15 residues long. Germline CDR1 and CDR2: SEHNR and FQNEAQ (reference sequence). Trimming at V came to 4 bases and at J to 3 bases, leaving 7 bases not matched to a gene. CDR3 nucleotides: TGTGCCAGCAGCTCCAACAGGGGGCGCTACTACGAGCAGTACTTC. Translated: CASSSNRGRYYEQYF. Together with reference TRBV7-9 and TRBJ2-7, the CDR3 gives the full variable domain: DTGVSQNPRHKITKRGQNVTFRCDPISEHNRLYWYRQTLGQGPEFLTYFQNEAQLEKSRLLSDRFSAERPKGSFSTLEIQRTEQGDSAMYLCASSSNRGRYYEQYFGPGTRLTVT.

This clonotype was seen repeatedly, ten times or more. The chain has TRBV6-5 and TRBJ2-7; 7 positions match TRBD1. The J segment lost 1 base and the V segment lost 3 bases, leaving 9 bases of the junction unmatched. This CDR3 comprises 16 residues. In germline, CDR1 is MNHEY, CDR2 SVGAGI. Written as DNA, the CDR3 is TGTGCCAGCAGTTATTCGGACAGGTCCTTATCCTACGAGCAGTACTTC. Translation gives CASSYSDRSLSYEQYF.

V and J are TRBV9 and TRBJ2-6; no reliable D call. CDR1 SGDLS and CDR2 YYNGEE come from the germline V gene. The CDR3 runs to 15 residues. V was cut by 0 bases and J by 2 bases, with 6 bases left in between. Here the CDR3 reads CASSVVVPGANVLTF. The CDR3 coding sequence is TGTGCCAGCAGCGTAGTCGTTCCTGGGGCCAACGTCCTGACTTTC.

The CDR3 sequence is CSARDVQIYEQYF. CDR3 nucleotides: TGCAGTGCTAGAGATGTCCAGATATACGAGCAGTACTTC. The V call is TRBV20-1, the J call TRBJ2-7; D gene unclear. Germline V gene data show CDR1 as DFQATT and CDR2 as SNEGSKA (reference sequence). The CDR3 contains 13 residues. Trimming stripped 0 bases from V and 4 bases from J, with 10 bases between.

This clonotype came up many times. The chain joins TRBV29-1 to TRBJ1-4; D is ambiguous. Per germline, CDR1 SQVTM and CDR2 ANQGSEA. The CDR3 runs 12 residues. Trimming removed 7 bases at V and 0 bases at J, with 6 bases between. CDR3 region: CSATATNEKLFF. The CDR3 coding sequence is TGCAGCGCGACTGCAACTAATGAAAAACTGTTTTTT.

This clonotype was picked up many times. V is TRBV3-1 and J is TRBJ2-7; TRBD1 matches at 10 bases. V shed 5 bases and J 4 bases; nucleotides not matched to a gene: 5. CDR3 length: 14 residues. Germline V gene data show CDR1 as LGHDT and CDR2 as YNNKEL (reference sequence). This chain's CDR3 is CASSAGTGEYEQYF. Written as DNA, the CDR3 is TGTGCCAGCAGCGCCGGGACAGGGGAATACGAGCAGTACTTC.

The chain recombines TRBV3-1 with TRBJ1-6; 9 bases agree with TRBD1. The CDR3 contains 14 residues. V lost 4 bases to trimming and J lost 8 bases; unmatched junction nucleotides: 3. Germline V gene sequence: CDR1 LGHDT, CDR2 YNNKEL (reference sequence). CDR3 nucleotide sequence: TGTGCCAGCAGCCGGGGGACAGGGCATTCACCCCTCCACTTT. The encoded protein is CASSRGTGHSPLHF.

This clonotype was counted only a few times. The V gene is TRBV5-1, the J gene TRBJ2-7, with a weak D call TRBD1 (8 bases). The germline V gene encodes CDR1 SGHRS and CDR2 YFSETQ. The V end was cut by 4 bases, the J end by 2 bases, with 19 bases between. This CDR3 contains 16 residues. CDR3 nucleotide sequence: TGCGCCAGCAGCCTAAACAGGGGGGGCAACCCCTACGAGCAGTACTTC. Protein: CASSLNRGGNPYEQYF. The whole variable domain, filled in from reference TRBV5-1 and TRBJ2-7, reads KAGVTQTPRYLIKTRGQQVTLSCSPISGHRSVSWYQQTPGQGLQFLFEYFSETQRNKGNFPGRFSGRQFSNSRSEMNVSTLELGDSALYLCASSLNRGGNPYEQYFGPGTRLTVT.

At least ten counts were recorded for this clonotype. CDR3 residues: CASSEQGQAENIQYF. The CDR3 bases are TGTGCCAGCAGTGAACAGGGACAGGCGGAAAACATTCAGTACTTC. The chain is built from TRBV6-1 and TRBJ2-4, with TRBD1 identical over 8 bases. Germline values: CDR1 MNHNS, CDR2 SASEGT. With V trimmed by 2 bases and J by 5 bases, 5 bases remained unmatched. There are 15 residues in the CDR3.

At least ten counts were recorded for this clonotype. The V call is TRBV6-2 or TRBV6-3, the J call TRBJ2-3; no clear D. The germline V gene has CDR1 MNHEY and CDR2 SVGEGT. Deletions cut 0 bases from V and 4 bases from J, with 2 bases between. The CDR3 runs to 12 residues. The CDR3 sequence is CASSYSPDTQYF. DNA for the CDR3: TGTGCCAGCAGTTACTCGCCAGATACGCAGTATTTT.

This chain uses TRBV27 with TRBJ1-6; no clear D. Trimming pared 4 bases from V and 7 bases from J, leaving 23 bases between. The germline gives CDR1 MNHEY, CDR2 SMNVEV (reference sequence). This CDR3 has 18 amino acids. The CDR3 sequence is CASSSPLRLMGRNSPLHF. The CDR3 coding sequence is TGTGCCAGCAGTTCACCCCTCAGGCTAATGGGGAGAAATTCACCCCTCCACTTT.